This T cell receptor (beta chain) was profiled in a study of long-term antiretroviral therapy in people with HIV. Looking at the study overall: Samples collected earliest predate the 2015 immediate-ART recommendation by about a decade.

The immunoSEQ assay was v3.0, run at survey level. Target depth was roughly 35,000-50,000 T-cell genomes per sample. Profiling relied on immunoSEQ multiplex PCR, and the TCRdb table lists in-frame clones only, not all of them. The sample lists around 31,000 clones; about 88% were seen once. Notes on the study in general: Diversity increased after ART yet remained lower than in transplant donor controls. Controls exceeded HIV repertoires in CDR3 length range.

This clone appeared once. Its antigen is not known. Material: unsorted PBMCs, obtained roughly 5 years before starting antiretroviral therapy. The clonotype was recovered from a man aged 50 to 60 with HIV.

The CDR3 DNA reads as TGCGCCAGCAGCGACCCCGGGGGCGGGTCTGAAGCTTTCTTT. Amino acids: CASSDPGGGSEAFF. The V gene is TRBV5-1, the J gene TRBJ1-1; D might be TRBD1 (6 bases). The germline gives CDR1 SGHRS, CDR2 YFSETQ. V lost 4 bases, J lost 6 bases, and 16 bases lay in between. The CDR3 is 14 amino acids.